The T cell receptor beta chain under discussion was sequenced for a study of T cells in Graves' hyperthyroidism and ophthalmopathy. Diagnostic assessment was based on clinical symptoms, serum thyroxine and TRAb, thyroid ultrasound and orbital computed tomography. What was amplified from RNA transcripts were TCR beta CDR3 regions. First-round RT-PCR of the TCR CDR3 relied on the HTBI primer set. TCRdb reprocessed the multiplex PCR reads via MiXCR and lists one record per CDR3 protein. The sample has around 430,000 distinct CDR3 sequences; 15% are singletons. The V end lost 5 bases, the J end lost 5 bases, and 16 bases lay between the germline ends. CDR1 and CDR2 (germline): PRHDT, FYEKMQ (reference sequence). The CDR3 covers 15 residues.

The sequenced sample consisted of blood. The clonotype was recovered from a woman aged 30 to 39 with Graves' hyperthyroidism. This sequence joins TRBV13 and TRBJ1-5; D is unresolved. The CDR3 nucleotides are TGTGCCAGCAGCATAAGCGCTTTCCTCGATCAGCCCCAGCATTTT. This codes for CASSISAFLDQPQHF.